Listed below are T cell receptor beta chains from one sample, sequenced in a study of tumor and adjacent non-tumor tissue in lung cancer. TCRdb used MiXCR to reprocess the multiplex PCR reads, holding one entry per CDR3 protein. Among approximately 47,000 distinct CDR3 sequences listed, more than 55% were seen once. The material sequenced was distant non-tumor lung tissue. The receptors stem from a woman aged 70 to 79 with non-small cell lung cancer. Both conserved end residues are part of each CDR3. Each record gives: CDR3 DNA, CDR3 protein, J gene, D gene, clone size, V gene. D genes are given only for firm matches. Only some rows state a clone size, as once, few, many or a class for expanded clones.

cdr3_nt: TGTGCCAGCAGTTTACCTCCCTATGGCTACACCTTC
cdr3_aa: CASSLPPYGYTF
j_call: TRBJ1-2
d_call: NA
clone_size: many
v_call: TRBV12-3/TRBV12-4

cdr3_nt: TGTGCCAGCACCCGACCGGGTCTAGCGGAAACAGATACGCAGTATTTT
cdr3_aa: CASTRPGLAETDTQYF
j_call: TRBJ2-3
d_call: TRBD2
clone_size: many
v_call: TRBV6-2/TRBV6-3

cdr3_nt: TGCGCCAGCAGCGGATTTCCCGGGACAGGGGGAGATCTTGACTATGGCTACACCTTC
cdr3_aa: CASSGFPGTGGDLDYGYTF
j_call: TRBJ1-2
d_call: TRBD1
clone_size: many
v_call: TRBV5-1

cdr3_nt: TGTGACAGCAGTACGACTACGCGAGATACGCAGTATTTT
cdr3_aa: CDSSTTTRDTQYF
j_call: TRBJ2-3
d_call: NA
clone_size: once
v_call: TRBV12-3/TRBV12-4

cdr3_nt: TGTGCCAGCAGCCTGATTAGCGCCAAAGATACCCAGTACTTC
cdr3_aa: CASSLISAKDTQYF
j_call: TRBJ2-5
d_call: NA
clone_size: NA
v_call: TRBV7-8

cdr3_nt: TGTGCCAGCAGCCCGGGGGGGAGCTCCTACAATGAGCAGTTCTTC
cdr3_aa: CASSPGGSSYNEQFF
j_call: TRBJ2-1
d_call: TRBD2
clone_size: NA
v_call: TRBV4-2

cdr3_nt: TGCATCGTTGAGGGGGGGTACACAGATACGCACTATTTT
cdr3_aa: CIVEGGYTDTHYF
j_call: TRBJ2-3
d_call: NA
clone_size: NA
v_call: TRBV29-1

cdr3_nt: TGTGCCTGTTATCAGACTAGCTCCTACAATGAGCAGTTCTTC
cdr3_aa: CACYQTSSYNEQFF
j_call: TRBJ2-1
d_call: NA
clone_size: NA
v_call: TRBV28

cdr3_nt: TGTGCCAGCAGTTACGTCGGGGGAGAAGGGGAGACCCAGTACTTC
cdr3_aa: CASSYVGGEGETQYF
j_call: TRBJ2-5
d_call: NA
clone_size: many
v_call: TRBV6-2/TRBV6-3

cdr3_nt: TGTGCCTGGAGTGTCACCCGACTAGCGGCTTCCTACAATGAGCAGTTCTTC
cdr3_aa: CAWSVTRLAASYNEQFF
j_call: TRBJ2-1
d_call: TRBD2
clone_size: NA
v_call: TRBV30

cdr3_nt: TGTGTCAGCACTATCTCTGAGGGGGGCCGATCACCCCTCCACTTT
cdr3_aa: CVSTISEGGRSPLHF
j_call: TRBJ1-6
d_call: NA
clone_size: NA
v_call: TRBV12-3/TRBV12-4

cdr3_nt: TGTGCCTGGAGTCTGGGAGCCGGTAGCACAGATACGCAGTATTTT
cdr3_aa: CAWSLGAGSTDTQYF
j_call: TRBJ2-3
d_call: NA
clone_size: few
v_call: TRBV30

cdr3_nt: TGTGTCAGCATCCCTACCGGGACAGCTGATGAGCAGTTCTTC
cdr3_aa: CVSIPTGTADEQFF
j_call: TRBJ2-1
d_call: TRBD1
clone_size: NA
v_call: TRBV11-1

cdr3_nt: TGTGCCAGTAACAACCCAGCATTTAACTATGGCTACACCTTC
cdr3_aa: CASNNPAFNYGYTF
j_call: TRBJ1-2
d_call: NA
clone_size: NA
v_call: TRBV6-1

cdr3_nt: TGCGCCAGCAGCTTGGCGTTGCGGAGCAGCTCCTACGAGCAGTACTTC
cdr3_aa: CASSLALRSSSYEQYF
j_call: TRBJ2-7
d_call: NA
clone_size: NA
v_call: TRBV5-1

cdr3_nt: TGTGCCAGCAGTTTTGGTAGCGATAGGGTGACCCAGTACTTC
cdr3_aa: CASSFGSDRVTQYF
j_call: TRBJ2-5
d_call: NA
clone_size: NA
v_call: TRBV28

cdr3_nt: TGTGCCAGCAGTTTTGGACAGGGGGACTATGGCTACACCTTC
cdr3_aa: CASSFGQGDYGYTF
j_call: TRBJ1-2
d_call: TRBD1
clone_size: many
v_call: TRBV12-3/TRBV12-4

cdr3_nt: TGTGCCGGCAGTGGGTTTAGGGGCCAGCCTAGTACAGATACGCAGTATTTT
cdr3_aa: CAGSGFRGQPSTDTQYF
j_call: TRBJ2-3
d_call: NA
clone_size: once
v_call: TRBV6-1

cdr3_nt: TGTGTCAGCAGCGATGTGCGGAGATCCTCCTACGAGCAGTACTTC
cdr3_aa: CVSSDVRRSSYEQYF
j_call: TRBJ2-7
d_call: NA
clone_size: NA
v_call: TRBV11-1

cdr3_nt: TGTGCCTGCAGTCCCAGGGTAATGGGAGATGGCTACATCTTC
cdr3_aa: CACSPRVMGDGYIF
j_call: TRBJ1-2
d_call: NA
clone_size: NA
v_call: TRBV6-2/TRBV6-3

cdr3_nt: TGTGCCAGCAGTCCAGGACAGGCCCAGCATTTT
cdr3_aa: CASSPGQAQHF
j_call: TRBJ1-5
d_call: TRBD1
clone_size: many
v_call: TRBV6-6

cdr3_nt: TGTGCCATCAGGGGACAGGGGGCTGGAAACACCATATATTTT
cdr3_aa: CAIRGQGAGNTIYF
j_call: TRBJ1-3
d_call: TRBD1
clone_size: many
v_call: TRBV10-3

cdr3_nt: TGTGCCAGCAGCTCCGGAATGGGAACCTATGGCTACACCTTC
cdr3_aa: CASSSGMGTYGYTF
j_call: TRBJ1-2
d_call: NA
clone_size: many
v_call: TRBV11-2

cdr3_nt: TGTAGCGTTGGGGTATCAAGGGACATTCAGTACTTC
cdr3_aa: CSVGVSRDIQYF
j_call: TRBJ2-4
d_call: NA
clone_size: few
v_call: TRBV29-1

cdr3_nt: TGCAGCGTTGGGACTCGATCCCACGAGCGGTACTTC
cdr3_aa: CSVGTRSHERYF
j_call: TRBJ2-7
d_call: NA
clone_size: NA
v_call: TRBV29-1

cdr3_nt: TGTGTCAGTAGCAAGGGACGGACAGACTCTGGAAACACCATATATTTT
cdr3_aa: CVSSKGRTDSGNTIYF
j_call: TRBJ1-3
d_call: NA
clone_size: NA
v_call: TRBV6-5

cdr3_nt: TGCGCCAGCAGCCGGGACAGCAGAGGAAGCTCCTACGAACAGTACTTC
cdr3_aa: CASSRDSRGSSYEQYF
j_call: TRBJ2-7
d_call: TRBD1
clone_size: NA
v_call: TRBV6-5

cdr3_nt: TGTGCCAGCAGCCAATCGAATTACGGCGGAGCAGATACGCAGTATTTT
cdr3_aa: CASSQSNYGGADTQYF
j_call: TRBJ2-3
d_call: NA
clone_size: many
v_call: TRBV14

cdr3_nt: TGTGCCAACAGCCAAGAGCGTGCCCCAACGCTATACGAGCAGTACTTC
cdr3_aa: CANSQERAPTLYEQYF
j_call: TRBJ2-7
d_call: NA
clone_size: once
v_call: TRBV4-2

cdr3_nt: TGTGCCAGCAGTCGTCACGGGGTGTCCAACTATGGCTACACCTTC
cdr3_aa: CASSRHGVSNYGYTF
j_call: TRBJ1-2
d_call: NA
clone_size: many
v_call: TRBV28

cdr3_nt: TGTGCCAGCTGTGAGGCTGTTTGGGCCGGGGCCAATGGGCAGTTCTTC
cdr3_aa: CASCEAVWAGANGQFF
j_call: TRBJ2-1
d_call: NA
clone_size: NA
v_call: TRBV28

cdr3_nt: TGTGCCACCAGTCGGACAGGCAACTATGGCTACACCTTC
cdr3_aa: CATSRTGNYGYTF
j_call: TRBJ1-2
d_call: TRBD1
clone_size: NA
v_call: TRBV6-5

cdr3_nt: TGTGCCTGCAATACCAACGACGGGACAACTAACACTGAAGCTTTCTTT
cdr3_aa: CACNTNDGTTNTEAFF
j_call: TRBJ1-1
d_call: NA
clone_size: NA
v_call: TRBV6-2/TRBV6-3

cdr3_nt: TGCAGCGCTAGTGAGCGGGCCGGTACAGGGGCACGCTTGGGCTACGAGCAGTACTTC
cdr3_aa: CSASERAGTGARLGYEQYF
j_call: TRBJ2-7
d_call: NA
clone_size: NA
v_call: TRBV20-1

cdr3_nt: TGTGCCAGCAGTCTTTCTGTCGCCCCGGGGGAGACCCAGTACTTC
cdr3_aa: CASSLSVAPGETQYF
j_call: TRBJ2-5
d_call: NA
clone_size: NA
v_call: TRBV6-5

cdr3_nt: TGCAATGCTAGATCCCGGACTAGCGGTACAGATACGCAGTATTTT
cdr3_aa: CNARSRTSGTDTQYF
j_call: TRBJ2-3
d_call: TRBD2
clone_size: NA
v_call: TRBV20-1

cdr3_nt: TGTGCCAGCAGCCCAAGCGACAGACTAGCCAAAAACATTCAGTACTTC
cdr3_aa: CASSPSDRLAKNIQYF
j_call: TRBJ2-4
d_call: NA
clone_size: medium-sized
v_call: TRBV11-1

cdr3_nt: TGTGCCAGTAGTTACTCTCTAGACAGGAATCGAGCTTTCTTT
cdr3_aa: CASSYSLDRNRAFF
j_call: TRBJ1-1
d_call: NA
clone_size: NA
v_call: TRBV6-6

cdr3_nt: TGTGCCAGCAGCGGACAGGGGATTAATGAAAAACTGTTTTTT
cdr3_aa: CASSGQGINEKLFF
j_call: TRBJ1-4
d_call: TRBD1
clone_size: many
v_call: TRBV28

cdr3_nt: TGTGCCAGCTCCGGCAGGGTTAACACCGGGGAGCTGTTTTTT
cdr3_aa: CASSGRVNTGELFF
j_call: TRBJ2-2
d_call: NA
clone_size: NA
v_call: TRBV11-2

cdr3_nt: TGCAGTGCAAACAGCGGTGTTGTGTTCGATGAGCAGTTCTTC
cdr3_aa: CSANSGVVFDEQFF
j_call: TRBJ2-1
d_call: NA
clone_size: many
v_call: TRBV20-1

cdr3_nt: TGCAGCGTTGAATCAGAACAGGGACCAGAGACCCAGTACTTC
cdr3_aa: CSVESEQGPETQYF
j_call: TRBJ2-5
d_call: NA
clone_size: medium-sized
v_call: TRBV29-1

cdr3_nt: TGTGCCAGCAGCCTCAATTACAGGATTGGAACTTTCTTT
cdr3_aa: CASSLNYRIGTFF
j_call: TRBJ1-1
d_call: NA
clone_size: NA
v_call: TRBV6-5

cdr3_nt: TGTGCCAGTAGTGAACAAGGGAACACTGAAGCTTTCTTT
cdr3_aa: CASSEQGNTEAFF
j_call: TRBJ1-1
d_call: NA
clone_size: NA
v_call: TRBV6-1

cdr3_nt: TGTGCCAACATTTCCTCGACAGGGGGCGCAGGGACCCAGTACTTC
cdr3_aa: CANISSTGGAGTQYF
j_call: TRBJ2-5
d_call: TRBD1
clone_size: NA
v_call: TRBV6-2/TRBV6-3

cdr3_nt: TGCGCCAACAGCGACGGACAGGGAGTATGGACCGGAGAGCTGTTTTTT
cdr3_aa: CANSDGQGVWTGELFF
j_call: TRBJ2-2
d_call: TRBD1
clone_size: NA
v_call: TRBV5-1

cdr3_nt: TGTGCCATCAGTGAGCCCTTATCCAGCCCGGGACAGGGGTCCCCTGCCTCCTACAATGAGCAGTTCTTC
cdr3_aa: CAISEPLSSPGQGSPASYNEQFF
j_call: TRBJ2-1
d_call: TRBD1
clone_size: NA
v_call: TRBV10-3

cdr3_nt: TGTGCCAGCCACAACTTGATAGGAGGTGACACCGAGGAGCTGTTTTTT
cdr3_aa: CASHNLIGGDTEELFF
j_call: TRBJ2-2
d_call: NA
clone_size: NA
v_call: TRBV6-6

cdr3_nt: TGTGCCAGCAGGCTATCGAACACCGGGGGGCTGTTTTTT
cdr3_aa: CASRLSNTGGLFF
j_call: TRBJ2-2
d_call: NA
clone_size: NA
v_call: TRBV6-5

cdr3_nt: TGTGCCAGTAGCATCGACAGTGCTGGAAACATCATATATTTT
cdr3_aa: CASSIDSAGNIIYF
j_call: TRBJ1-3
d_call: NA
clone_size: NA
v_call: TRBV11-1

cdr3_nt: TGTTCCAGTTTAGCGGGAGTCACCCACGAGCAGTACTTC
cdr3_aa: CSSLAGVTHEQYF
j_call: TRBJ2-7
d_call: TRBD2
clone_size: NA
v_call: TRBV6-1

cdr3_nt: TGTGCCAGCAACAGAGGGCACTATAATGAAAAACTGTTTTTT
cdr3_aa: CASNRGHYNEKLFF
j_call: TRBJ1-4
d_call: NA
clone_size: NA
v_call: TRBV12-3/TRBV12-4